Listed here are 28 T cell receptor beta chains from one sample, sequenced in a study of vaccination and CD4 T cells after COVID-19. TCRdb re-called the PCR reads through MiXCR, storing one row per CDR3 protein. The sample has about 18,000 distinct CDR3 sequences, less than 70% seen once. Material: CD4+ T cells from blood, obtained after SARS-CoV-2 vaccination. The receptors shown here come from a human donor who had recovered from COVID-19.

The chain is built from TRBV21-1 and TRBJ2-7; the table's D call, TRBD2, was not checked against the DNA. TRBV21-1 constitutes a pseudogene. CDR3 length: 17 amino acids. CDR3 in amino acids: CASSKAPLLAGVVEQYF. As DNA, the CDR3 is TGTGCCAGCAGCAAAGCTCCTCTACTAGCGGGAGTTGTAGAGCAGTACTTC.

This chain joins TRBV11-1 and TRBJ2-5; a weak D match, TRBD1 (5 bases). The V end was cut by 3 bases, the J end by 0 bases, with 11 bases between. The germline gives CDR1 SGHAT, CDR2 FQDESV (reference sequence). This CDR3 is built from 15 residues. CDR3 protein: CASSFGHDDQETQYF. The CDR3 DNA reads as TGTGCCAGCAGCTTCGGACACGACGACCAAGAGACCCAGTACTTC.

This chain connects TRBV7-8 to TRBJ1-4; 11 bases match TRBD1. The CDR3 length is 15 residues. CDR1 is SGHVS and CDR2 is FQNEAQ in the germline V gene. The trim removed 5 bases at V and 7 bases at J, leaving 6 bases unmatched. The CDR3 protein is CASSPWTGGSEKLFF. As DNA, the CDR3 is TGTGCCAGCAGCCCGTGGACAGGGGGCAGTGAAAAACTGTTTTTT.

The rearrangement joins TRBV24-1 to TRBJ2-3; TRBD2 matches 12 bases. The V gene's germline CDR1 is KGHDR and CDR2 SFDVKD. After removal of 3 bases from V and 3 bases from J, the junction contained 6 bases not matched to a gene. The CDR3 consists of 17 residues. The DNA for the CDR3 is TGTGCCACCAGTGATCGACTAGCGGGAGTCAGTACAGATACGCAGTATTTT. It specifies CATSDRLAGVSTDTQYF.

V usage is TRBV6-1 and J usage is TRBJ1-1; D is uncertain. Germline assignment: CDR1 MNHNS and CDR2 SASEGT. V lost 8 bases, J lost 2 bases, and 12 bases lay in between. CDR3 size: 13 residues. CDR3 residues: CASEASYNTEAFF. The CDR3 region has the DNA TGTGCCAGCGAGGCGTCGTACAACACTGAAGCTTTCTTT.

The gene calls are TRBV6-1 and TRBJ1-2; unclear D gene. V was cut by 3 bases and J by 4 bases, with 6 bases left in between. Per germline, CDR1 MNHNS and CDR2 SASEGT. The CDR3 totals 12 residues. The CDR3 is CASSDSTYGYTF. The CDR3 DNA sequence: TGTGCCAGCAGTGACAGCACCTATGGCTACACCTTC.

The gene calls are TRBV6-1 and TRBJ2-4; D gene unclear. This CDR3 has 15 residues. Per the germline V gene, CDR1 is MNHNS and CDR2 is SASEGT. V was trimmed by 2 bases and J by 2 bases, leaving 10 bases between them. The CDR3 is CASSELRTTKNIQYF. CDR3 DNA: TGTGCCAGCAGTGAATTGAGAACAACCAAAAACATTCAGTACTTC.

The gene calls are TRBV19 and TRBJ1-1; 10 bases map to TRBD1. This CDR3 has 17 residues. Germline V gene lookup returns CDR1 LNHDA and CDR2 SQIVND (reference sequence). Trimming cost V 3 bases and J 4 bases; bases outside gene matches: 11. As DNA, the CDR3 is TGTGCCAGTAGTATTGGGAGGCGCGGACAGGGGGTCACTGAAGCTTTCTTT. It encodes CASSIGRRGQGVTEAFF.

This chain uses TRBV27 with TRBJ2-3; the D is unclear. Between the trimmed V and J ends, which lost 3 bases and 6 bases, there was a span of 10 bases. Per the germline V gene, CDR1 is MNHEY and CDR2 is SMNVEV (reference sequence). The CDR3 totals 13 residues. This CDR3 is CASSFPGLDTQYF. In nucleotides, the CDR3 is TGTGCCAGCAGTTTCCCGGGCCTGGATACGCAGTATTTT.

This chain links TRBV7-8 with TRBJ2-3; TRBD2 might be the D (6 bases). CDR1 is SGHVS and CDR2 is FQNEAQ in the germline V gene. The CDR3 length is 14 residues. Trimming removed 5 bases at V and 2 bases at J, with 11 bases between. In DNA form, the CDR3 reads TGTGCCAGCAGCAAGGAGCGGGCCACAGATACGCAGTATTTT. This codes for CASSKERATDTQYF.

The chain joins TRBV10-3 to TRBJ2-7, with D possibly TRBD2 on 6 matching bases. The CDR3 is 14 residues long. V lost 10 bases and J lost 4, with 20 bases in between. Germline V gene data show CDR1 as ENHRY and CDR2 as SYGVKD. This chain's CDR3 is CASRGQREKYEQYF. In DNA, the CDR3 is TGTGCCAGCCGAGGACAACGGGAGAAATACGAGCAGTACTTC.

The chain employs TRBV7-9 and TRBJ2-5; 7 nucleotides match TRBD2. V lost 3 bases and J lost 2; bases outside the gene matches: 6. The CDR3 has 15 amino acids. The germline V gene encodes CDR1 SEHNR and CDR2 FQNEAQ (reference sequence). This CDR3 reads CASSFGRAGQETQYF. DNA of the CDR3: TGTGCCAGCAGCTTTGGGAGGGCCGGGCAAGAGACCCAGTACTTC.

The chain's CDR3 is CSATLGANNEQFF. For the CDR3, the DNA is TGCAGTGCTACTCTAGGGGCCAACAATGAGCAGTTCTTC. The chain recombines TRBV20-1 with TRBJ2-1, with D possibly being TRBD1 (5 bases). Germline lookup yields CDR1 DFQATT and CDR2 SNEGSKA (reference sequence). The CDR3 runs to 13 residues. Trimming removed 4 bases at V and 5 bases at J, with 12 bases between.

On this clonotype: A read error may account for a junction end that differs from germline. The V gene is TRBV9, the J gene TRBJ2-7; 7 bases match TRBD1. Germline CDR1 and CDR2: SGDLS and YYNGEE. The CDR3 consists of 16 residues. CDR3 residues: CAGSVATGDRRYEQYF. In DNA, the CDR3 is TGTGCCGGCAGCGTAGCTACAGGGGATCGTCGCTACGAGCAGTACTTC. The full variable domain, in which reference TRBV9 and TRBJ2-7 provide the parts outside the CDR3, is DSGVTQTPKHLITATGQRVTLRCSPRSGDLSVYWYQQSLDQGLQFLIQYYNGEERAKGNILERFSAQQFPDLHSELNLSSLELGDSALYFCAGSVATGDRRYEQYFGPGTRLTVT.

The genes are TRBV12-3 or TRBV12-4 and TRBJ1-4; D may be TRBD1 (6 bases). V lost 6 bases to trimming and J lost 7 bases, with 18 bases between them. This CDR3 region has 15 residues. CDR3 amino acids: CASRLQGSGSEKLFF. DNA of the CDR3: TGTGCCAGCAGACTCCAGGGGTCAGGGAGTGAAAAACTGTTTTTT.

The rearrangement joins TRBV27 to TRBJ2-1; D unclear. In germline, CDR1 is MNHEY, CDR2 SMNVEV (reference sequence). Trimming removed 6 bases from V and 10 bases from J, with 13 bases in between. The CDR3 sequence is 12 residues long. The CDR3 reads CASRQNLGEQFF. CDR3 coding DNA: TGTGCCAGCAGACAAAATTTAGGAGAGCAGTTCTTC.

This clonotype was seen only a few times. CDR3 DNA sequence: TGCAGTGCTATTTCCGGGACAGGAACTGAAGCTTTCTTT. Its protein product is CSAISGTGTEAFF. The V and J genes are TRBV20-1 and TRBJ1-1; the match to TRBD1 covers 8 bases. Germline V CDR1 and CDR2: DFQATT, SNEGSKA (reference sequence). The CDR3 has 13 residues. The trim removed 4 bases at V and 5 bases at J, leaving 6 bases unmatched.

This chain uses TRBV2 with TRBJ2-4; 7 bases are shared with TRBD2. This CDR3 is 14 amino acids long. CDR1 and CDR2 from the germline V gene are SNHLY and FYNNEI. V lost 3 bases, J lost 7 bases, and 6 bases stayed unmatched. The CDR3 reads CASSDEWGGNIQYF. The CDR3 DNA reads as TGTGCCAGCAGTGATGAGTGGGGGGGTAACATTCAGTACTTC.

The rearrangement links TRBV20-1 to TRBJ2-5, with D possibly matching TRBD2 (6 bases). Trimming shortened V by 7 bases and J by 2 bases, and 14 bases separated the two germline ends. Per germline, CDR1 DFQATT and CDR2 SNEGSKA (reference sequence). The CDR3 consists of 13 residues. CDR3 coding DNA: TGCAGTGTAAAGGAGGGACCGCAAGAGACCCAGTACTTC. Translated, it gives CSVKEGPQETQYF.

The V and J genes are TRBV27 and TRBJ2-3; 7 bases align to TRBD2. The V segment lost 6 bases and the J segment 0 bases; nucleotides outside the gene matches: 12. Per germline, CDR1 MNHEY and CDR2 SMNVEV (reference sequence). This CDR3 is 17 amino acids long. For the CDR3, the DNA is TGTGCCAGCAGGGCCCGGGCTAGCGGAACTAGCACAGATACGCAGTATTTT. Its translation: CASRARASGTSTDTQYF.

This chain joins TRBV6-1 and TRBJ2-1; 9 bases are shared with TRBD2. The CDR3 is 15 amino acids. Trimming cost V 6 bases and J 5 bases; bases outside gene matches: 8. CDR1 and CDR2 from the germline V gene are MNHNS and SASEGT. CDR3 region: CASRAGLAWDNEQFF. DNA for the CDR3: TGTGCCAGCAGAGCGGGACTAGCTTGGGACAATGAGCAGTTCTTC.

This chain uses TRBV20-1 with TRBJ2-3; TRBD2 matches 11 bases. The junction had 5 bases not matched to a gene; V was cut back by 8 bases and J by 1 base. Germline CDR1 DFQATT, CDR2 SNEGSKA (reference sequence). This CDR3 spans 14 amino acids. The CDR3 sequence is CSTNSGRGTDTQYF. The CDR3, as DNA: TGCAGTACCAATAGCGGGAGGGGCACAGATACGCAGTATTTT.

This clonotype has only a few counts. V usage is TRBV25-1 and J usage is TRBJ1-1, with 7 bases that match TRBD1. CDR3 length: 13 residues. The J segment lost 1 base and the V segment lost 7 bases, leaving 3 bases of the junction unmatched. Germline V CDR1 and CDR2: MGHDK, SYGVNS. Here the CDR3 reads CASTWTGNTEAFF. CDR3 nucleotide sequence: TGTGCCAGCACCTGGACAGGGAACACTGAAGCTTTCTTT.

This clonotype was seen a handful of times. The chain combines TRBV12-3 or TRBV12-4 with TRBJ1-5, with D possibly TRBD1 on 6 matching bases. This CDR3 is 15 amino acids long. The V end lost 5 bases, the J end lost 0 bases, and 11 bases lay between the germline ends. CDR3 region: CASSRTEISNQPQHF. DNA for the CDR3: TGTGCCAGCAGTCGGACAGAAATTAGCAATCAGCCCCAGCATTTT.

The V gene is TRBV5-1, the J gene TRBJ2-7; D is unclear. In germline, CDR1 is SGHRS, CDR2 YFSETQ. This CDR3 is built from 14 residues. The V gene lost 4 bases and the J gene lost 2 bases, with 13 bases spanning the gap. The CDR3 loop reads CASSPNPPAYEQYF. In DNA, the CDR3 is TGCGCCAGCAGCCCGAACCCTCCAGCCTACGAGCAGTACTTC.

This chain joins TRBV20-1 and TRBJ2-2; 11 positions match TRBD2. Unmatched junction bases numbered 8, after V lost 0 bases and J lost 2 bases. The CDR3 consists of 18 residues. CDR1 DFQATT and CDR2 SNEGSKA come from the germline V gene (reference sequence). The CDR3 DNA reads TGCAGTGCTAGAGATTACCTAGCGGGAGGCGCTAACACCGGGGAGCTGTTTTTT. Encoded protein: CSARDYLAGGANTGELFF.

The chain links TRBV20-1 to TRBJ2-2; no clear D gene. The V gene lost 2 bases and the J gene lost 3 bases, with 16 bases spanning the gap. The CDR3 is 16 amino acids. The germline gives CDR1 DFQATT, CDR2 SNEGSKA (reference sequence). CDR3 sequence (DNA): TGCAGTGCTAGAAAAAACACGCCGGACGACACCGGGGAGCTGTTTTTT. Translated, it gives CSARKNTPDDTGELFF.

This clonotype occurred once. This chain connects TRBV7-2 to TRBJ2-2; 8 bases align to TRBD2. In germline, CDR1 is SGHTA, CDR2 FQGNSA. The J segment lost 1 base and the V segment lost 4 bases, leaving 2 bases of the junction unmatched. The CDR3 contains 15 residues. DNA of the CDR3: TGTGCCAGCAGCTGGAGCGGGAGGAACACCGGGGAGCTGTTTTTT. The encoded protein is CASSWSGRNTGELFF.